The 23 T cell receptor beta chains below come from one sample, sequenced in a study of PD-1 blockade in classical Hodgkin lymphoma. Sequencing used immunoSEQ multiplex PCR; TCRdb keeps in-frame clones, though not all of them. The sample comprises approximately 99,000 clones, approximately 90% of which are singletons, and just under 20% rests with the top ten. After autologous stem cell transplantation all patients relapsed, and prior brentuximab vedotin exposure differed between cohorts. Source: peripheral blood mononuclear cells (PBMCs), taken before the second cycle of nivolumab. These TCRs come from a human donor with classical Hodgkin lymphoma.

The rearrangement joins TRBV6-6 to TRBJ2-5, with TRBD1 identical over 7 bases. The germline CDR1 and CDR2 sequences are MNHNY and SVGAGI (reference sequence). Trimming at V came to 5 bases and at J to 2 bases, leaving 5 bases not matched to a gene. The CDR3 is made up of 14 amino acids. CDR3 sequence reads: CASSLGGPQETQYF. The CDR3 bases are TGTGCCAGCAGTCTAGGGGGCCCTCAAGAGACCCAGTACTTC.

With respect to this clone: Distinct nucleotide sequences in the sample also encode this CDR3. This chain joins TRBV25-1 and TRBJ2-1; D may be TRBD2 (6 bases). CDR1 is MGHDK and CDR2 is SYGVNS in the germline V gene. This CDR3 comprises 14 residues. Trimming left V 1 base short and J 3 bases short, with 7 bases between. CDR3 nucleotides: TGTGCCAGCAGTGAATGGGGAGGCTACAATGAGCAGTTCTTC. Translating gives CASSEWGGYNEQFF.

The CDR3 here is CASSIARNTEAFF. CDR3 coding DNA: TGTGCCAGTAGTATAGCCCGGAACACTGAAGCTTTCTTT. The chain joins TRBV19 to TRBJ1-1; D call uncertain. The germline V gene has CDR1 LNHDA and CDR2 SQIVND (reference sequence). The CDR3 is 13 residues long. V was trimmed by 1 base and J by 1 base, leaving 4 bases between them. The variable domain in full, with the rest retrieved from reference TRBV19 and TRBJ1-1, is DGGITQSPKYLFRKEGQNVTLSCEQNLNHDAMYWYRQDPGQGLRLIYYSQIVNDFQKGDIAEGYSVSREKKESFPLTVTSAQKNPTAFYLCASSIARNTEAFFGQGTRLTVV.

The chain links TRBV15 to TRBJ1-1; no reliable D call. CDR1 and CDR2 from the germline V gene are LNHNV and YYDKDF (reference sequence). With 2 bases removed from V and 1 base from J, the gap between germline ends came to 5 bases. The CDR3 totals 13 residues. The CDR3 loop is CATSRRQNTEAFF. The CDR3, as DNA: TGTGCCACCAGCAGACGACAGAACACTGAAGCTTTCTTT.

The chain employs TRBV27 and TRBJ1-4; 7 nucleotides agree with TRBD1. The CDR3 runs to 15 residues. Germline CDR1 and CDR2: MNHEY and SMNVEV (reference sequence). Trimming at V came to 6 bases and at J to 3 bases, leaving 7 bases not matched to a gene. The DNA for the CDR3 is TGTGCCAGCAGGGAGTGGGACAGCCCTAATGAAAAACTGTTTTTT. Amino acids: CASREWDSPNEKLFF. Using reference TRBV27 and TRBJ1-4 for the parts outside the CDR3, the full variable domain is EAQVTQNPRYLITVTGKKLTVTCSQNMNHEYMSWYRQDPGLGLRQIYYSMNVEVTDKGDVPEGYKVSRKEKRNFPLILESPSPNQTSLYFCASREWDSPNEKLFFGSGTQLSVL.

This clone has just one count. The chain carries TRBV19 and TRBJ2-1, with 11 bases aligning to TRBD1. The V gene's germline CDR1 is LNHDA and CDR2 SQIVND (reference sequence). This CDR3 has 15 residues. With 5 bases clipped from V and 3 bases from J, the junction kept 3 bases outside the gene matches. The CDR3 region has the DNA TGTGCCAGTAGTTCCGGGACAGGGGGCTACAATGAGCAGTTCTTC. Translating gives CASSSGTGGYNEQFF.

The chain uses TRBV4-1 and TRBJ2-7; a possible D gene is TRBD2 (6 bases). The CDR3 spans 15 residues. The germline V and J ends were trimmed by 0 bases and 3 bases, with 12 bases remaining between them. The germline V gene encodes CDR1 MGHRA and CDR2 YSYEKL. CDR3 loop: CASSQEVGRNYEQYF. The DNA for the CDR3 is TGCGCCAGCAGCCAAGAAGTCGGGAGAAACTACGAGCAGTACTTC.

The V call is TRBV2, the J call TRBJ2-7; tentatively, D is TRBD1 or TRBD2 (5 bases each). In germline, CDR1 is SNHLY, CDR2 FYNNEI. CDR3 size: 13 residues. V lost 8 bases and J 3 bases, leaving 14 bases between the germline ends. For the CDR3, the DNA is TGTGCCAGCTGTCTCGAGGGGATCTACGAGCAGTACTTC. Residues: CASCLEGIYEQYF.

The V gene is TRBV6-5, the J gene TRBJ2-2; D assignment may be TRBD1 or TRBD2 (5 bases each). In germline, CDR1 is MNHEY, CDR2 SVGAGI. Trimming pared 6 bases from V and 6 bases from J, leaving 11 bases between. This CDR3 is built from 13 residues. The CDR3 reads CASSPRGPGELFF. CDR3 nucleotide sequence: TGTGCCAGCAGCCCCCGGGGCCCCGGGGAGCTGTTTTTT.

The count of this clone is one. This sequence joins TRBV29-1 and TRBJ2-3; 14 bases match TRBD2. The CDR3 covers 15 residues. Losses at the gene ends were 1 base for V and 12 bases for J; bases not matched to a gene: 9. In germline, CDR1 is SQVTM, CDR2 ANQGSEA. The CDR3 DNA sequence: TGCAGCGTTGAAGGGACTAGCGGGAGGATAGGGACACAGTATTTT. Its translation is CSVEGTSGRIGTQYF.

The chain combines TRBV4-1 with TRBJ1-1; D is undetermined. This CDR3 has 17 residues. Deletions cut 0 bases from V and 1 base from J, with 15 bases between. Germline V gene lookup returns CDR1 MGHRA and CDR2 YSYEKL. CDR3 region: CASSQELQWNWNTEAFF. CDR3 in DNA: TGCGCCAGCAGCCAAGAGTTACAATGGAATTGGAACACTGAAGCTTTCTTT.

Note on this clone: The identical CDR3 is also encoded by other nucleotide sequences in the sample. The chain couples TRBV5-1 to TRBJ2-7; the D is unclear. CDR1 is SGHRS and CDR2 is YFSETQ in the germline V gene. Deletions cut 1 base from V and 6 bases from J, with 8 bases between. This CDR3 contains 12 residues. The CDR3 DNA reads as TGCGCCAGCAGCTTGAATCCGGGCGAGCAGTACTTC. Its protein is CASSLNPGEQYF.

The CDR3 region has the DNA TGCAGCGTCCGGGAAATAGGGGATGAAGCTTTCTTT. This translates into CSVREIGDEAFF. V and J are TRBV29-1 and TRBJ1-1; weak D call: TRBD1 (5 bases). The CDR3 covers 12 residues. Deletions cut 6 bases from V and 7 bases from J, with 15 bases between. The germline CDR1 and CDR2 sequences are SQVTM and ANQGSEA.

In its sample, this clone was seen a few times. The chain joins TRBV5-6 to TRBJ2-3, with D possibly matching TRBD2 (6 bases). This CDR3 contains 18 residues. Germline assignment: CDR1 SGHDT and CDR2 YYEEEE. V lost 0 bases to trimming and J lost 0 bases, with 17 bases between them. This CDR3 is CASSLGSGPYSSTDTQYF. In DNA form, the CDR3 reads TGTGCCAGCAGCTTGGGTAGCGGACCCTATTCTAGCACAGATACGCAGTATTTT.

This rearrangement joins TRBV30 to TRBJ2-3; TRBD2 might be the D (5 bases). The germline CDR1 and CDR2 sequences are GTSNPN and SVGIG (reference sequence). The CDR3 runs 13 residues. Trimming pared 0 bases from V and 6 bases from J, leaving 10 bases between. The CDR3 nucleotides are TGTGCCTGGAGTGTGGTGGGAGCGGATACGCAGTATTTT. Translating it yields CAWSVVGADTQYF.

The chain is built from TRBV9 and TRBJ1-4; 7 nucleotides align to TRBD1. This CDR3 is 13 amino acids long. V trimming: 7 bases; J trimming: 3 bases; junction bases outside the gene matches: 3. CDR1 is SGDLS and CDR2 is YYNGEE in the germline V gene. The CDR3 region has the DNA TGTGCCAGCGGAGACAGGGCTAATGAAAAACTGTTTTTT. It yields the protein CASGDRANEKLFF.

A single count supports this clone. The chain recombines TRBV19 with TRBJ2-1; 11 bases are shared with TRBD2. Losses at the gene ends were 8 bases for V and 6 bases for J; bases not matched to a gene: 9. From germline, CDR1 is LNHDA and CDR2 SQIVND (reference sequence). This CDR3 region has 15 residues. This CDR3 reads CASRSLAGDTNEQFF. DNA of the CDR3: TGTGCCAGTCGATCACTAGCGGGAGATACCAATGAGCAGTTCTTC.

This rearrangement joins TRBV27 to TRBJ2-5; D is perhaps TRBD2 (7 bases). CDR3 length: 15 residues. V lost 4 bases to trimming and J lost 2 bases, with 14 bases between them. CDR1 and CDR2 (germline): MNHEY, SMNVEV (reference sequence). For the CDR3, the DNA is TGTGCCAGCAGTTGGGGGGGCGGAAGGCAAGAGACCCAGTACTTC. Translation: CASSWGGGRQETQYF.

The chain is built from TRBV4-2 and TRBJ2-1; D may be TRBD1 or TRBD2 (7 bases each). The CDR3 is 17 residues long. Trimming left V 0 bases short and J 8 bases short, with 20 bases between. Germline values: CDR1 LGHNA, CDR2 YNFKEQ. The CDR3 nucleotides read TGTGCCAGCAGCCAAGATAGTCCGGGACTACAGGGGTATGAGCAGTTCTTC. Translated: CASSQDSPGLQGYEQFF.

V is TRBV6-6 and J is TRBJ2-2, with a possible D match to TRBD2 (5 bases). The CDR3 consists of 14 residues. V lost 1 base and J lost 7, with 10 bases in between. Germline lookup yields CDR1 MNHNY and CDR2 SVGAGI (reference sequence). For the CDR3, the DNA is TGTGCCAGCAGTTACTTAGCGTTCGGCGGGGAGCTGTTTTTT. It specifies CASSYLAFGGELFF.

The chain is built from TRBV4-3 and TRBJ2-2; 8 positions match TRBD2. The CDR3 spans 16 residues. The junction had 8 bases not matched to a gene; V was cut back by 0 bases and J by 8 bases. In germline, CDR1 is LGHNA, CDR2 YSLEER. CDR3 nucleotides: TGCGCCAGCAGCCAAGATGCCGTAGGCGGGAGGGGGGAGCTGTTTTTT. This encodes CASSQDAVGGRGELFF.

This chain connects TRBV5-1 to TRBJ2-5; 8 positions agree with TRBD2. The J call could be wrong; TRBJ2-7 is a better fit for the DNA end. The length of the CDR3 is 13 residues. Germline V gene sequence: CDR1 SGHRS, CDR2 YFSETQ. DNA of the CDR3: TGCGCCAGCAGGACTAGCGAATACTACGAGCAGTACTTC. This gives the protein CASRTSEYYEQYF.

The gene calls are TRBV5-6 and TRBJ2-7; D may match TRBD1 or TRBD2 (5 bases each). The CDR3 loop spans 13 amino acids. V lost 4 bases and J lost 7, with 15 bases in between. The V gene's germline CDR1 is SGHDT and CDR2 YYEEEE. CDR3 nucleotide sequence: TGTGCCAGCAGCCTGGGACGTCGCTGGGAGCAGTACTTC. Translating it yields CASSLGRRWEQYF.